This TCR beta chain was profiled in a study of T-cell memory formation after mild COVID-19. Study results and caveats: Proof of SARS-CoV-2 specificity was absent for the second-wave clones that crested on day 37.

This clonotype was seen a few times. Its antigen is still unknown. A single record per CDR3 protein comes from TCRdb applying MiXCR to the 5' RACE reads. The sample yields 340,000 or so distinct CDR3 sequences, over 10% seen once. Germline V gene data show CDR1 as WNHNN and CDR2 as SYGVQD (reference sequence). V shed 6 bases, J shed 1 base, and the junction held 2 bases outside the gene matches. This CDR3 has 13 residues. The receptor's source is a man between 18 and 29 years old who had mild COVID-19 (a few samples of this study predate the infection). Cell type and time point are not known. The sequenced sample was PBMCs or a T cell subset sorted from them (not recorded which). The gene calls are TRBV10-1 and TRBJ1-1, with 7 bases fitting TRBD1. In DNA, the CDR3 is TGCGCCAGCAGACAGGGGAGGAACACTGAAGCTTTCTTT. Its protein product is CASRQGRNTEAFF.